The 15 T cell receptor beta chains presented below share a single source sample, sequenced in a study of T-cell reconstitution after alpha-beta-depleted transplantation in children. Unique molecular identifiers were used to barcode this TCRbeta library. TCRdb re-derived calls from the PCR reads in MiXCR, one entry per CDR3 protein. The sample has fewer than 700,000 distinct CDR3 sequences, roughly 13% seen once; the top ten hold 2.2%. This sample comprised PBMCs, mostly from graft donor cells, obtained 360 days after TCRalphabeta/CD19-depleted stem cell transplant. Receptors were obtained from a male patient aged 10-17 years who had a stem cell transplant for acute myeloid leukemia, so the T cells may come from the graft donor.

This sequence joins TRBV28 and TRBJ2-1; perhaps TRBD1 as D (6 bases). Trimming pared 3 bases from V and 9 bases from J, leaving 18 bases between. Germline V gives CDR1 MDHEN, CDR2 SYDVKM. The length of the CDR3 is 15 residues. The CDR3, as DNA: TGTGCCAGCAGTTTCCCAACAGGGATTACGTCTGAGCAGTTCTTC. Its protein product is CASSFPTGITSEQFF.

This clonotype appeared many times. The chain carries TRBV29-1 and TRBJ2-4, with D tentatively TRBD2 (6 bases). The CDR3 is 13 amino acids. The germline CDR1 and CDR2 sequences are SQVTM and ANQGSEA. V was clipped by 5 bases and J by 8 bases, with 16 bases between them. CDR3 sequence: CSVHGGLQDIQYF. Here the CDR3 DNA reads TGCAGCGTTCACGGGGGACTCCAGGACATTCAGTACTTC.

Only a few counts were recorded for this clonotype. The chain uses TRBV18 and TRBJ2-7, with D possibly matching TRBD1 (6 bases). Per the germline V gene, CDR1 is KGHSH and CDR2 is LQKENI. The CDR3 runs to 15 residues. Trimming shortened V by 1 base and J by 2 bases, and 12 bases separated the two germline ends. The DNA of the CDR3 is TGTGCCAGCTCACCACAGGGGGTAGGTCCCTACGAGCAGTACTTC. As protein: CASSPQGVGPYEQYF.

This clonotype was counted a few times. V gene TRBV27 combines with J gene TRBJ2-3; D is tentatively TRBD1 or TRBD2 (5 bases each). This CDR3 is 13 amino acids long. Trimming removed 8 bases from V and 4 bases from J, with 13 bases in between. Germline CDR1 is MNHEY and CDR2 is SMNVEV (reference sequence). Written as DNA, the CDR3 is TGTGCCAGCGGGCTAGGGACCGCAGATACGCAGTATTTT. Encoded protein: CASGLGTADTQYF.

This clonotype came up many times. The V gene is TRBV14, the J gene TRBJ1-1; unclear D gene. Germline V lookup: CDR1 SGHDN, CDR2 FVKESK. V gave up 4 bases and J gave up 3 bases, with 9 bases separating them. CDR3 length: 13 amino acids. CDR3 residues: CASSRPVDTEAFF. The CDR3 bases are TGTGCCAGCAGCCGTCCCGTGGACACTGAAGCTTTCTTT.

The V call is TRBV24-1, the J call TRBJ2-3, with D possibly TRBD1 on 5 matching bases. The V end lost 4 bases, the J end lost 2 bases, and 15 bases lay between the germline ends. Germline V gives CDR1 KGHDR, CDR2 SFDVKD. The CDR3 runs to 16 residues. CDR3: CATSDDRGPITDTQYF. CDR3 nucleotides: TGTGCCACCAGTGACGACAGAGGTCCCATCACAGATACGCAGTATTTT.

This clonotype showed up just a few times. J is TRBJ2-1 and V is TRBV20-1; D is unresolved. The V gene lost 3 bases and the J gene lost 7 bases, with 13 bases spanning the gap. This CDR3 is built from 13 residues. In germline, CDR1 is DFQATT, CDR2 SNEGSKA (reference sequence). For the CDR3, the DNA is TGCAGTGCTAGTCGGCTAGTTGCGAATGAGCAGTTCTTC. As protein: CSASRLVANEQFF.

The chain couples TRBV6-5 to TRBJ2-6, with D unclear. The CDR3 length is 14 residues. The V gene's germline CDR1 is MNHEY and CDR2 SVGAGI. V was clipped by 2 bases and J by 0 bases, with 2 bases between them. CDR3 nucleotides: TGTGCCAGCAGTTACGACTCTGGGGCCAACGTCCTGACTTTC. Encoded protein: CASSYDSGANVLTF.

This clonotype has a handful of counts. This chain joins TRBV7-9 and TRBJ2-7, with 9 bases that match TRBD2. Germline values: CDR1 SEHNR, CDR2 FQNEAQ (reference sequence). The CDR3 runs to 14 residues. Trimming at V came to 2 bases and at J to 7 bases, leaving 6 bases not matched to a gene. This chain's CDR3 is CASSLLRGGREQYF. CDR3 DNA sequence: TGTGCCAGCAGCTTATTGCGGGGGGGCCGGGAGCAGTACTTC.

The chain carries TRBV5-1 and TRBJ2-3, with TRBD1 as a possible D gene (5 bases). The CDR3 has 12 amino acids. The V and J ends lost 5 bases and 4 bases respectively, with 8 bases between them. Germline-derived CDR1 and CDR2 are SGHRS and YFSETQ. The CDR3 DNA is TGCGCCAGCAGTACAGGTTCAGATACGCAGTATTTT. Protein product: CASSTGSDTQYF. The variable domain in full, completed from reference TRBV5-1 and TRBJ2-3, reads KAGVTQTPRYLIKTRGQQVTLSCSPISGHRSVSWYQQTPGQGLQFLFEYFSETQRNKGNFPGRFSGRQFSNSRSEMNVSTLELGDSALYLCASSTGSDTQYFGPGTRLTVL.

This clonotype was seen repeatedly, ten times or more. The V and J genes are TRBV6-2 or TRBV6-3 and TRBJ2-4, with D unresolved. The ends were cut back, 5 bases at V and 13 bases at J, with 12 bases in the middle. CDR3 length: 11 residues. Germline V gene sequence: CDR1 MNHEY, CDR2 SVGEGT. DNA of the CDR3: TGTGCCAGCAGTCACGGATTCAAGCAGTACTTC. Translation: CASSHGFKQYF.

Only a few counts were recorded for this clonotype. J is TRBJ2-3 and V is TRBV20-1; no reliable D call. Between the trimmed V and J ends, which lost 3 bases and 8 bases, there was a span of 9 bases. Germline CDR1 reads DFQATT; CDR2 reads SNEGSKA (reference sequence). This CDR3 contains 11 residues. The CDR3 loop is CSASSPGTQYF. The CDR3 DNA reads TGCAGTGCTAGTAGCCCCGGTACGCAGTATTTT.

This clonotype has only a few counts. The rearrangement uses TRBV12-3 or TRBV12-4 and TRBJ1-1; D might be TRBD1 (5 bases). The CDR3 contains 16 residues. The V and J ends lost 8 bases and 4 bases respectively, with 23 bases between them. The CDR3 sequence is CASQLSPAGRSTEAFF. The DNA for the CDR3 is TGTGCCAGCCAACTCTCCCCGGCAGGGAGGTCCACTGAAGCTTTCTTT.

The chain recombines TRBV28 with TRBJ2-1; TRBD2 aligns across 8 bases. Germline-derived CDR1 and CDR2 are MDHEN and SYDVKM. This CDR3 region has 18 residues. V dropped 7 bases and J dropped 1; count of bases not matched to a gene: 15. The CDR3 DNA reads as TGTGCCAGCACCGGTTTCGTGGGCGGGAGGCCGTCCTACAATGAGCAGTTCTTC. Translation: CASTGFVGGRPSYNEQFF.

This clonotype was recorded a few times. This chain connects TRBV2 to TRBJ2-1, with TRBD2 matching 8 bases. The CDR3 has 17 amino acids. Germline V CDR1 and CDR2: SNHLY, FYNNEI. J was trimmed by 2 bases and V by 5 bases; bases with no gene match: 11. The CDR3 sequence is CASSQRERQLAYNEQFF. CDR3 coding DNA: TGTGCCAGCAGTCAGCGGGAGCGCCAACTTGCCTACAATGAGCAGTTCTTC. Full variable domain (missing parts from reference TRBV2 and TRBJ2-1): EPEVTQTPSHQVTQMGQEVILRCVPISNHLYFYWYRQILGQKVEFLVSFYNNEISEKSEIFDDQFSVERPDGSNFTLKIRSTKLEDSAMYFCASSQRERQLAYNEQFFGPGTRLTVL.